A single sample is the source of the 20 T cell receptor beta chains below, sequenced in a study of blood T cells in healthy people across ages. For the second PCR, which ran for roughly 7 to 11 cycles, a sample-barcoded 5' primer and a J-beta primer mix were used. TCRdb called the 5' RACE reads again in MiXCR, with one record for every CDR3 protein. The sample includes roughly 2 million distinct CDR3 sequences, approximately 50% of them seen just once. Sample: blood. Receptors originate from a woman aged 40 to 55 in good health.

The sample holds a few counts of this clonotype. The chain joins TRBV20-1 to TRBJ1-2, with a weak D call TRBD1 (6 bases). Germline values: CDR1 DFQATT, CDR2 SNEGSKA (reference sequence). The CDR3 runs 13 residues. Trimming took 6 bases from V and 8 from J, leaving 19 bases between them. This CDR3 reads CSATITLDRGYTF. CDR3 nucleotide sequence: TGCAGTGCGACGATTACCCTAGACAGGGGCTACACCTTC.

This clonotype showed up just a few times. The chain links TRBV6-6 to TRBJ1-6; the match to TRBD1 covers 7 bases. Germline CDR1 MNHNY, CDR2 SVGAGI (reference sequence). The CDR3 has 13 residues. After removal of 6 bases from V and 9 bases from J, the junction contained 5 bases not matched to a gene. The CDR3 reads CASRPTGLSPLHF. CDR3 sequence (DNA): TGTGCCAGCAGACCGACAGGGCTTTCACCCCTCCACTTT.

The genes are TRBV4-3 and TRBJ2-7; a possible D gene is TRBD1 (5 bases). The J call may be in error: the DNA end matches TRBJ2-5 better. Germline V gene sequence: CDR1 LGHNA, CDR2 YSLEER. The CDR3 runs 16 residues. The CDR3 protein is CASSQVVGQGGETQYF. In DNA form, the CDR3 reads TGCGCCAGCAGCCAAGTTGTTGGGCAGGGTGGCGAGACCCAGTACTTC.

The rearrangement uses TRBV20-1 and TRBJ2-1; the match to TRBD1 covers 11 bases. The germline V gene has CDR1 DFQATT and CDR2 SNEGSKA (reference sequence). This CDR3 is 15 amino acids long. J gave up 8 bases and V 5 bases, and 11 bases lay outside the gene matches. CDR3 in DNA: TGCAGTGCTTCACAAAGGGACAGGGGGGGCGATGAGCAGTTCTTC. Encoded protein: CSASQRDRGGDEQFF.

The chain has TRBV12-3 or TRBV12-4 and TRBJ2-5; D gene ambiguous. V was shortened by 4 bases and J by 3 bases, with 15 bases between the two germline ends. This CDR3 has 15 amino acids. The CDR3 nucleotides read TGTGCCAGCAGTTCGAGGACCTTAGGGAAAGAGACCCAGTACTTC. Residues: CASSSRTLGKETQYF.

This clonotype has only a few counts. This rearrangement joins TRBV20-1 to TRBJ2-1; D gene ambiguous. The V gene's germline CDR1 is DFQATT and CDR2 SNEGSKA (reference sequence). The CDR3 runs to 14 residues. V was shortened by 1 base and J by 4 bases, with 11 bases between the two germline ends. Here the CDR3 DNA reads TGCAGTGCTAGAGCTGGTGATAATTACAATGAGCAGTTCTTC. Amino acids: CSARAGDNYNEQFF.

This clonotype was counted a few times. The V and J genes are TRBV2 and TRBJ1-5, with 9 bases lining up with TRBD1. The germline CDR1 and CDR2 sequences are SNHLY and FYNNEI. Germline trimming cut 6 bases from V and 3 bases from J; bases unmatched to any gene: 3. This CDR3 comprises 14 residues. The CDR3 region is CASRTGGPNQPQHF. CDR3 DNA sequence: TGTGCCAGCAGGACAGGGGGACCCAATCAGCCCCAGCATTTT.

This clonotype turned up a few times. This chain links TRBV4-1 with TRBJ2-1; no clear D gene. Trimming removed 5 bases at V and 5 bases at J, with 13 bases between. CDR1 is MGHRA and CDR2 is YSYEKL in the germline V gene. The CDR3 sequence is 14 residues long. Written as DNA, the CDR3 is TGCGCCAGCAGCGTTATCCGGGTGGACAATGAGCAGTTCTTC. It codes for CASSVIRVDNEQFF.

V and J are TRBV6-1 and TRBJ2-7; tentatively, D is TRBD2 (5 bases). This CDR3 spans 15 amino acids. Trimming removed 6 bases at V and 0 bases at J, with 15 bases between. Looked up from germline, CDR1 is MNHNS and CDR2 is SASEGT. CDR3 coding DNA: TGTGCCAGCAGCGCCTGGCGGGCGACCTCCTACGAGCAGTACTTC. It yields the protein CASSAWRATSYEQYF.

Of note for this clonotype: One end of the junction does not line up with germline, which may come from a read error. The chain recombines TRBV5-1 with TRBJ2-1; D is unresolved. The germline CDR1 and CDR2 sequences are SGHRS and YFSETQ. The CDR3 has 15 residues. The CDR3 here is CAGSLVVSPNNEQFF. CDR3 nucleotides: TGCGCCGGCAGCTTGGTTGTATCTCCTAACAATGAGCAGTTCTTC.

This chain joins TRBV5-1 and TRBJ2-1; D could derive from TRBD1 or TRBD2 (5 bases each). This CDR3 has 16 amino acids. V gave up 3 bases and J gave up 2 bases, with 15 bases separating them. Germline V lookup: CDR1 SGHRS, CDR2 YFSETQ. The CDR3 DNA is TGCGCCAGCAGCTCCACCGGGACGGACGCCTACAATGAGCAGTTCTTC. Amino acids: CASSSTGTDAYNEQFF.

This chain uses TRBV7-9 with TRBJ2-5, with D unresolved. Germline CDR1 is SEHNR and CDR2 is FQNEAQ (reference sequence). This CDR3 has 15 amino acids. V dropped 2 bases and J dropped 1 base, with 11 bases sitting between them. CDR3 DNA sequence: TGTGCCAGCAGCTTATCTCGACACCGCCAAGAGACCCAGTACTTC. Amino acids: CASSLSRHRQETQYF.

The CDR3 DNA reads as TGTGCCAGCAGTGAAGCCGGACTAGCGGGGGGAGAGACCCAGTACTTC. Encoded protein: CASSEAGLAGGETQYF. The chain links TRBV2 to TRBJ2-5; 14 positions match TRBD2. Germline V gene sequence: CDR1 SNHLY, CDR2 FYNNEI. This CDR3 spans 16 amino acids. The V segment lost 0 bases and the J segment 4 bases; nucleotides outside the gene matches: 1. Looking up the rest from reference TRBV2 and TRBJ2-5 gives the full variable domain: EPEVTQTPSHQVTQMGQEVILRCVPISNHLYFYWYRQILGQKVEFLVSFYNNEISEKSEIFDDQFSVERPDGSNFTLKIRSTKLEDSAMYFCASSEAGLAGGETQYFGPGTRLLVL.

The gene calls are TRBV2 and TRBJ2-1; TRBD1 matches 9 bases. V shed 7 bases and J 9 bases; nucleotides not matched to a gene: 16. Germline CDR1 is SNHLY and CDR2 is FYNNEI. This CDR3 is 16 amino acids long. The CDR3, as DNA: TGTGCCAGCAAAAGTGGACAGGGGATGAATTTTGGTGAGCAGTTCTTC. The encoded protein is CASKSGQGMNFGEQFF.

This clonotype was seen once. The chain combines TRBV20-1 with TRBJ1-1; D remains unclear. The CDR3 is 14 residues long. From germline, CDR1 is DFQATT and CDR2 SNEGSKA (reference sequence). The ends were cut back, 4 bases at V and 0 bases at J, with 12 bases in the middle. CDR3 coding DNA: TGCAGTGCTACCGGACCGCCGATGAACACTGAAGCTTTCTTT. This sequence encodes CSATGPPMNTEAFF.

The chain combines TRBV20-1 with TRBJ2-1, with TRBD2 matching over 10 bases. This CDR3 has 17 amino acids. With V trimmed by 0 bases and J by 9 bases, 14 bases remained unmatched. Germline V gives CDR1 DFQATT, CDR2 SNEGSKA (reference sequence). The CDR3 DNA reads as TGCAGTGCTAGAGATCCAGCGGGGGGGCCTATAAACAGTGAGCAGTTCTTC. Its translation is CSARDPAGGPINSEQFF.

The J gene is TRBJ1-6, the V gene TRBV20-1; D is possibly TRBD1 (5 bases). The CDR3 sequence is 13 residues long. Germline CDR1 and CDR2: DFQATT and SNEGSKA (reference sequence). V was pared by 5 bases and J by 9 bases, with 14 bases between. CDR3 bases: TGCAGTGCTCCGGATGTAGGGACTTCACCCCTCCACTTT. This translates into CSAPDVGTSPLHF.

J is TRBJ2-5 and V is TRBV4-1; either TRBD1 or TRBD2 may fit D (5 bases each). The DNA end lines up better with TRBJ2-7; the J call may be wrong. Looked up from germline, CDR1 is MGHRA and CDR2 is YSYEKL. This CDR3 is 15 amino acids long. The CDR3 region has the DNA TGCGCCAGCAGCCAACCCGGGACGGGGAAGGACGAGCAGTACTTC. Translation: CASSQPGTGKDEQYF.

The CDR3 DNA follows: TGTGCCAGCAGCCGCGGGACCCCGGCCGAGCAGTACTTC. Translated, it gives CASSRGTPAEQYF. V is TRBV5-6 and J is TRBJ2-7, with D possibly being TRBD2 (6 bases). The CDR3 runs to 13 residues. Deletions cut 4 bases from V and 6 bases from J, with 14 bases between. In germline, CDR1 is SGHDT, CDR2 YYEEEE.

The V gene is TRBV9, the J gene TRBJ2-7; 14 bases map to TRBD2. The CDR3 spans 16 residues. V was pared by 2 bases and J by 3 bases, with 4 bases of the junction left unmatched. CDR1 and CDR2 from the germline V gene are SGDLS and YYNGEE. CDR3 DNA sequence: TGTGCCAGCAGCGTGGGGACTAGCGGGGGTTTCTACGAGCAGTACTTC. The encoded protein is CASSVGTSGGFYEQYF.